The rows below give T cell receptor beta chains drawn from one sample of a study of response to subunit inactivated influenza vaccine. TCRdb re-called the RT-PCR reads through MiXCR, storing one row per CDR3 protein. The sample has more than 250,000 distinct CDR3 sequences, roughly 22% seen once. The specimen was PBMCs from blood, collected less than 22 months after vaccination. These receptors originate from a man between 45 and 75 years old who received an inactivated influenza vaccine. CDR3s include the opening cysteine and the closing phenylalanine or tryptophan. D genes are given only for firm matches. Clone sizes are given selectively: once, few, many, or a class where the clone is expanded.

CDR3aa,CDR3nt,d_gene,v_gene,len,j_gene,abundance
CASSQDRVGGTEAFF,TGTGCCAGCAGCCAAGATCGGGTAGGGGGGACTGAAGCTTTCTTT,.,TRBV4-2,15,TRBJ1-1,.
CASSEGVPPEAFF,TGTGCCAGCAGCGAGGGCGTACCCCCTGAAGCTTTCTTT,.,TRBV9,13,TRBJ1-1,few
CASSRDRGLVYGYTF,TGTGCCAGCAGTCGGGACAGGGGGCTGGTCTATGGCTACACCTTC,TRBD1,TRBV12-3/TRBV12-4,15,TRBJ1-2,few
CASSLTGNTQYF,TGTGCCAGCAGTCTGACAGGGAATACGCAGTATTTT,TRBD1,TRBV12-3/TRBV12-4,12,TRBJ2-3,.
CASSSGAVENQPQHF,TGTGCCAGCAGTTCTGGGGCCGTAGAAAATCAGCCCCAGCATTTT,.,TRBV28,15,TRBJ1-5,.
CASRLVSANEQFF,TGTGCCAGCAGACTCGTGAGTGCCAATGAGCAGTTCTTC,.,TRBV6-2/TRBV6-3,13,TRBJ2-1,few
CASSLAASGINEQFF,TGTGCCAGCAGCTTAGCGGCTAGCGGGATAAATGAGCAGTTCTTC,TRBD2,TRBV7-2,15,TRBJ2-1,.
CASSSGPGTGPLHF,TGTGCCAGCAGCTCGGGACCGGGAACTGGACCCCTCCACTTT,.,TRBV28,14,TRBJ1-6,.
CASSSPEGGYETQYF,TGTGCCAGCAGTTCGCCCGAGGGGGGCTATGAGACCCAGTACTTC,.,TRBV6-5,15,TRBJ2-5,.
CASSPMGALHTGELFF,TGTGCCAGCTCACCAATGGGCGCATTACACACCGGGGAGCTGTTTTTT,.,TRBV18,16,TRBJ2-2,.
CASSGLAGVYEQYF,TGTGCCAGCAGTGGACTAGCGGGAGTCTACGAGCAGTACTTC,TRBD2,TRBV2,14,TRBJ2-7,.
CAWSLGDLLYGYTF,TGTGCCTGGAGTTTAGGGGACCTCCTTTATGGCTACACCTTC,.,TRBV30,14,TRBJ1-2,.
CASSSPLATYEQYF,TGTGCCAGCAGTTCACCACTAGCTACCTACGAGCAGTACTTC,.,TRBV28,14,TRBJ2-7,.
CSAREYPEAFF,TGCAGTGCTAGGGAGTACCCTGAAGCTTTCTTT,.,TRBV20-1,11,TRBJ1-1,.
CASSYTYQGQPQHF,TGTGCCAGCAGTTACACCTACCAGGGTCAGCCCCAGCATTTT,.,TRBV6-5,14,TRBJ1-5,few
CASSHGRGNTEAFF,TGTGCCAGCAGCCACGGGAGGGGGAACACTGAAGCTTTCTTT,.,TRBV2,14,TRBJ1-1,few
CASSPFSGTGSYEQYF,TGTGCCAGCAGTCCTTTTTCCGGGACAGGCTCCTACGAGCAGTACTTC,TRBD1,TRBV6-1,16,TRBJ2-7,.
CASSSVGGYTF,TGTGCCAGCAGTTCCGTGGGGGGCTACACCTTC,.,TRBV6-5,11,TRBJ1-2,few
CAISLSRDNEQFF,TGTGCCATCAGTTTATCGCGGGACAATGAGCAGTTCTTC,.,TRBV10-3,13,TRBJ2-1,.
CASSPQLLARATDTQYF,TGTGCCAGCAGCCCTCAGTTACTAGCGAGGGCGACAGATACGCAGTATTTT,TRBD2,TRBV3-1,17,TRBJ2-3,.
CATSGQTYNEQFF,TGTGCCACCAGCGGACAAACCTACAATGAGCAGTTCTTC,.,TRBV15,13,TRBJ2-1,few
CASSLGKGTEQYF,TGTGCCAGCAGTTTAGGGAAGGGAACCGAGCAGTACTTC,.,TRBV12-3/TRBV12-4,13,TRBJ2-7,.
CSARGGTTNEKLFF,TGCAGTGCTAGAGGGGGCACAACTAATGAAAAACTGTTTTTT,.,TRBV20-1,14,TRBJ1-4,.
CASSELPNYGYTF,TGTGCCAGCAGTGAGTTGCCCAACTATGGCTACACCTTC,.,TRBV2,13,TRBJ1-2,.
CASSKTQGASSYNSPLHF,TGTGCCAGCAGTAAAACACAGGGGGCAAGCTCCTATAATTCACCCCTCCACTTT,TRBD1,TRBV14,18,TRBJ1-6,.
CASSHGQGASNEKLFF,TGTGCCAGCTCACACGGACAGGGGGCATCTAATGAAAAACTGTTTTTT,TRBD1,TRBV18,16,TRBJ1-4,.